This TCR beta chain was documented in a study of T cell responses to AZD1222 COVID-19 vaccine. Some clones are missing from TCRdb's copy, which holds only in-frame ones; the method was immunoSEQ multiplex PCR. This table holds some 130,000 clones, less than 95% found once. This CDR3 contains 16 residues. V lost 1 base and J lost 5, with 17 bases in between. Germline V gene lookup returns CDR1 SEHNR and CDR2 FQNEAQ (reference sequence). This specimen was peripheral blood, taken on day 0 of AZD1222 vaccination. This chain uses TRBV7-9 with TRBJ1-1, with a possible D match to TRBD1 (6 bases). This receptor was taken from an adult in good health. The CDR3 DNA is TGTGCCAGCAGCTTAGGTTGGGCCAGGGGATATACTGAAGCTTTCTTT. Translated: CASSLGWARGYTEAFF.